The clone carrying this T cell receptor beta chain has just one count. This specimen belongs to a study of shared clonotypes between healthy human individuals. V gave up 3 bases and J gave up 7 bases, with 12 bases separating them. The length of the CDR3 is 14 residues. Germline lookup yields CDR1 LNHDA and CDR2 SQIVND (reference sequence). Libraries were prepared by immunoSEQ multiplex PCR; TCRdb keeps only in-frame clonotypes and omits some of them. The sample carries roughly 2,000,000 clones, about 94% recorded once. CD45RO-negative cells were positively selected for CCR7, leaving out terminally differentiated effector memory CD45RA+ cells.

The rearrangement links TRBV19 to TRBJ2-2; D perhaps matches TRBD1 (6 bases). This sequence was found in a man between 18 and 29 years old in good health. The sequenced material came from naive CD8+ T cells sorted from blood. The CDR3 DNA reads TGTGCCAGTAGTATCGGGCAGGGGTTCGGGGAGCTGTTTTTT. Its translation is CASSIGQGFGELFF.